At least ten counts were recorded for the clone carrying this T cell receptor (beta chain). What it recognizes is unknown. The sample belongs to a study of post-analysis software for immune sequencing data. Findings and caveats of the study: Five or six TRBV segments (TRBV5-6, TRBV5-1 and TRBV20-1 among them) occurred more frequently in patients than in controls. Same-batch samples co-clustered strongly by F measure. Compared against controls, patients with multiple sclerosis displayed significantly lower normalized Chao1 diversity.

The CDR3 is 14 amino acids. The germline CDR1 and CDR2 sequences are DFQATT and SNEGSKA (reference sequence). V gave up 0 bases and J gave up 7 bases, with 16 bases separating them. Researchers reported that TCR beta cDNA libraries carried unique molecular identifiers. Each sample of 1 to 10 million input T cells yielded around 500,000 cDNA molecules, so each molecule approximated one T cell. One entry per CDR3 protein results from TCRdb running MiXCR on the PCR reads. The top ten hold around 15% of the sample, which has around 400,000 distinct CDR3 sequences, approximately 33% seen once. The clonotype comes from a girl between 10 and 17 years old with multiple sclerosis. Sequences were obtained from blood. J is TRBJ2-7 and V is TRBV20-1; D perhaps matches TRBD2 (6 bases). CDR3 region: CSARDVADSKEQYF. The CDR3 nucleotides read TGCAGTGCTAGAGATGTAGCGGACTCTAAAGAGCAGTACTTC.